The TCR beta chain under discussion was sequenced for a study of T cells in localized non-small cell lung cancer. Whole-study findings and limits: Uninvolved adjacent lung had the highest recorded T cell clonality, with tumor below it. A median approximately 59 of the top 100 tumor clones appeared in adjacent lung. A denser population of T cells in blood accompanied longer overall survival. Since sequencing was restricted to only one region of the tumor, intratumor heterogeneity remains a possibility.

Sequencing used immunoSEQ multiplex PCR; TCRdb keeps in-frame clones, though not all of them. The table shows approximately 8,300 clones, with nearly 90% occurring only once. Per germline, CDR1 PRHDT and CDR2 FYEKMQ (reference sequence). Trimming cost V 5 bases and J 9 bases, with 14 bases left between them. This CDR3 is built from 14 residues. This clone showed up just once. Its cognate antigen is unknown. This receptor was taken from a female donor of 60 years or more with stage II squamous cell lung carcinoma. Specimen: peripheral blood, collected before any cancer treatment. This chain links TRBV13 with TRBJ1-6; no clear D. CDR3 sequence: CASSLKLAGSPLHF. The CDR3 region has the DNA TGTGCCAGCAGCCTCAAATTAGCCGGTTCACCCCTCCACTTT.